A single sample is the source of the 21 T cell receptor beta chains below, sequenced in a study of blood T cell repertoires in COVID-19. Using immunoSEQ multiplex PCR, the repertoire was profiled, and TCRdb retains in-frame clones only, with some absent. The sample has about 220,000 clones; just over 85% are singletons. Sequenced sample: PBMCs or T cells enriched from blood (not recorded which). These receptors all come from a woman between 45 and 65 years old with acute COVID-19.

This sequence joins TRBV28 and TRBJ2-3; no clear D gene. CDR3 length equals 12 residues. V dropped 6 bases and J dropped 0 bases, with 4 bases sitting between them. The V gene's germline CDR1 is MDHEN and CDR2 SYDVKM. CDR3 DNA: TGTGCCAGCAGAACTAGCACAGATACGCAGTATTTT. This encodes CASRTSTDTQYF.

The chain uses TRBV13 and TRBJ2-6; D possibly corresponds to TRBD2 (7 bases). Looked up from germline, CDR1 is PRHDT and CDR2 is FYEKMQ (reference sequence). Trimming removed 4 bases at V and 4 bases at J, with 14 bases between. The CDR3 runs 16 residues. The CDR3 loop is CASSSTGGAGANVLTF. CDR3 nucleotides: TGTGCCAGCAGCTCGACGGGGGGCGCCGGGGCCAACGTCCTGACTTTC.

The DNA for the CDR3 is TGTGCCAGCAGCCAGGGACAGGGGGATTATGGCTACACCTTC. Residues: CASSQGQGDYGYTF. The chain recombines TRBV7-2 with TRBJ1-2; 11 bases map to TRBD1. This CDR3 contains 14 residues. Germline V gene data show CDR1 as SGHTA and CDR2 as FQGNSA. Trimming at V came to 5 bases and at J to 5 bases, leaving 4 bases not matched to a gene.

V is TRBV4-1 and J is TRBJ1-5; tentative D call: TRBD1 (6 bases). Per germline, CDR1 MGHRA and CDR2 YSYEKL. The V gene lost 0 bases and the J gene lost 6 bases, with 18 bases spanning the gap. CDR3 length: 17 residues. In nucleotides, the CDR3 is TGCGCCAGCAGCCAAGATTGGGGTGAGAGGGGGAGTCAGCCCCAGCATTTT. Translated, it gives CASSQDWGERGSQPQHF.

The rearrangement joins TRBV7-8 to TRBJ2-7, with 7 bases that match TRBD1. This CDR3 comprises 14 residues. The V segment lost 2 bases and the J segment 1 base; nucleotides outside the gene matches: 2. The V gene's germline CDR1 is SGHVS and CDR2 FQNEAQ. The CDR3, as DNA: TGTGCCAGCAGCTTAAACAGGGGTTCCTACGAGCAGTACTTC. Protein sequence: CASSLNRGSYEQYF.

The CDR3 DNA sequence: TGTGCCACCTCGCCCGGACTAGCGCGAGAGACCCAGTACTTC. This gives the protein CATSPGLARETQYF. The chain carries TRBV24-1 and TRBJ2-5, with TRBD2 matching over 9 bases. The junction had 8 bases not matched to a gene; V was cut back by 9 bases and J by 4 bases. The CDR3 runs 14 residues. CDR1 KGHDR and CDR2 SFDVKD come from the germline V gene.

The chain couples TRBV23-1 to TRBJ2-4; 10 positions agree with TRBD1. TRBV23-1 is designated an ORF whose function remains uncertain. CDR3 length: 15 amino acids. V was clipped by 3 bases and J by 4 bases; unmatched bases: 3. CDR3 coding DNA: TGCGCCAGCAGTCAGTGGACAGGGGGGAAAAACATTCAGTACTTC. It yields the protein CASSQWTGGKNIQYF.

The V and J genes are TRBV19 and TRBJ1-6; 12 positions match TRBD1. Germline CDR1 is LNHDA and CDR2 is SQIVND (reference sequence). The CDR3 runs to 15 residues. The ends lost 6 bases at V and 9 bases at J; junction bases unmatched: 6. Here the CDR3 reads CASSRGQGAGSPLHF. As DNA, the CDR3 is TGTGCCAGTAGCAGGGGACAGGGGGCTGGTTCACCCCTCCACTTT.

The CDR3 here is CASSLRTGANSGANVLTF. CDR3 DNA sequence: TGCGCCAGCAGCTTAAGGACAGGGGCTAACTCTGGGGCCAACGTCCTGACTTTC. V usage is TRBV5-1 and J usage is TRBJ2-6; the match to TRBD1 covers 9 bases. The CDR3 has 18 amino acids. V gave up 2 bases and J gave up 0 bases; unmatched junction bases: 6. CDR1 and CDR2 from the germline V gene are SGHRS and YFSETQ. The complete variable domain, with remaining parts taken from reference TRBV5-1 and TRBJ2-6, reads KAGVTQTPRYLIKTRGQQVTLSCSPISGHRSVSWYQQTPGQGLQFLFEYFSETQRNKGNFPGRFSGRQFSNSRSEMNVSTLELGDSALYLCASSLRTGANSGANVLTFGAGSRLTVL.

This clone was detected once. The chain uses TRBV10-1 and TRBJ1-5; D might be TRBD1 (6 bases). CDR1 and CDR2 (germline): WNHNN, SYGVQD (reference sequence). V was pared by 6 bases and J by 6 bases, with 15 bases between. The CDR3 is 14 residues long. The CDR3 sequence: CASSSGQGTQPQHF. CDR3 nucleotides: TGCGCCAGCAGCTCGGGACAAGGGACTCAGCCCCAGCATTTT.

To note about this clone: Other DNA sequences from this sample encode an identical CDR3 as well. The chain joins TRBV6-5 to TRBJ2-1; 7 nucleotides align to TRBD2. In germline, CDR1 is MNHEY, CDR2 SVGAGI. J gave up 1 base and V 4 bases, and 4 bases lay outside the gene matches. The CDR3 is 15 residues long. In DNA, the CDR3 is TGTGCCAGCAGTTTTAGCGGGTCTTCCTACAATGAGCAGTTCTTC. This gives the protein CASSFSGSSYNEQFF.

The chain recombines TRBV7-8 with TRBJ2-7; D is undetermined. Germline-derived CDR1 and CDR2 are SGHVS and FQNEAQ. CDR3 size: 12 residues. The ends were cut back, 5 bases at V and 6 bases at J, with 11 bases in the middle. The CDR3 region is CASSQSNSEQYF. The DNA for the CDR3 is TGTGCCAGCAGCCAATCGAATAGCGAGCAGTACTTC.

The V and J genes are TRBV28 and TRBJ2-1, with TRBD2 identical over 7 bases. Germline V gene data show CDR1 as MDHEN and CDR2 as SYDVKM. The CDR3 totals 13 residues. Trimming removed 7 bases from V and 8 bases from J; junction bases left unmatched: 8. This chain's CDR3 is CASTPAGRDEQFF. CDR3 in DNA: TGTGCCAGCACCCCAGCGGGGAGGGATGAGCAGTTCTTC.

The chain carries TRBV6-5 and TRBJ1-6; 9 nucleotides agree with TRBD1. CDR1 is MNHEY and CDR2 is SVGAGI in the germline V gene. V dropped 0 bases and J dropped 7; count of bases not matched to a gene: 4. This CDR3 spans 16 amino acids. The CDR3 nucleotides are TGTGCCAGCAGTTACTCAAGGACAGGGGCGAATTCACCCCTCCACTTT. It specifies CASSYSRTGANSPLHF.

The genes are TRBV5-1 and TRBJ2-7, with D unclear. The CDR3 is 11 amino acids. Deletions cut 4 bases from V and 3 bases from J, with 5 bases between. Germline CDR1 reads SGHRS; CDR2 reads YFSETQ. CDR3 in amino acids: CASSGSYEQYF. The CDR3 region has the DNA TGCGCCAGCAGCGGCAGCTACGAGCAGTACTTC.

The chain's CDR3 is CASSLILATGQGNEQFF. The CDR3 DNA reads TGTGCCAGCAGCTTAATACTAGCGACAGGACAAGGGAATGAGCAGTTCTTC. The chain couples TRBV7-8 to TRBJ2-1; D perhaps matches TRBD2 (7 bases). Germline V gene sequence: CDR1 SGHVS, CDR2 FQNEAQ. The CDR3 spans 17 residues. Trimming stripped 2 bases from V and 7 bases from J, with 21 bases between.

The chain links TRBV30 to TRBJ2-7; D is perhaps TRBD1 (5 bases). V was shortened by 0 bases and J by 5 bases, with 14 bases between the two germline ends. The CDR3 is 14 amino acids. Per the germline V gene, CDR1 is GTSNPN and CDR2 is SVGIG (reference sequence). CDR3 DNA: TGTGCCTGGAGTGTACTGGTAGGGGTCCACGAGCAGTACTTC. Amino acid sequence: CAWSVLVGVHEQYF.

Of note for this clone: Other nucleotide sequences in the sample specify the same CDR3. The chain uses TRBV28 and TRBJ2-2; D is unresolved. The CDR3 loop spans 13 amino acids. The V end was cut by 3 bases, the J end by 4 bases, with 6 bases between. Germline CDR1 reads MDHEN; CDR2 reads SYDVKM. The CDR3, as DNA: TGTGCCAGCAGTTTCCGAGGCACCGGGGAGCTGTTTTTT. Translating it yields CASSFRGTGELFF.

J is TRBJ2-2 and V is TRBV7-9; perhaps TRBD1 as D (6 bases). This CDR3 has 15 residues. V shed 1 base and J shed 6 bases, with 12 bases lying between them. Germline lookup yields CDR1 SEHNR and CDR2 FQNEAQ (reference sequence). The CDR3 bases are TGTGCCAGCAGCTTAGGCAGGGGATACCCCGGGGAGCTGTTTTTT. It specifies CASSLGRGYPGELFF.

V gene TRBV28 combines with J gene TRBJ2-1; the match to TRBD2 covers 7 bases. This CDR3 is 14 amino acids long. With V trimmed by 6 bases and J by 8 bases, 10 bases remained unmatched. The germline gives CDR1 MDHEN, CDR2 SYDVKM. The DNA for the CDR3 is TGTGCCAGCAGCGTTGCGGGAGCTGGGGATGAGCAGTTCTTC. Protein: CASSVAGAGDEQFF.

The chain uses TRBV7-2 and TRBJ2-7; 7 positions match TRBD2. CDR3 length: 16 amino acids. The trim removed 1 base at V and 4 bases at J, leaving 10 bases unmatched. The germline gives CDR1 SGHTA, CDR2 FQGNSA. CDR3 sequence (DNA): TGTGCCAGCAGCTTAGGAAACAGCGGGATACCATACGAGCAGTACTTC. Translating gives CASSLGNSGIPYEQYF.